Described below is a single T cell receptor beta chain sequence and its context. Its specificity is unknown. PCR was performed using 60 Vbeta and 13 Jbeta primers. Method: immunoSEQ multiplex PCR; TCRdb's copy keeps in-frame clones and lacks some. The table lists some 120,000 clones, 77% of them singletons. The sample is drawn from a study of cytomegalovirus exposure and HLA in healthy donors. Study information: Researchers found that roughly 80% of just under 400 genotyped donors fell within the Caucasian-associated ancestry cluster. Findings and caveats of the study: A later analysis found TCR association rates differed by HLA locus, highest for DRB1 and lowest for HLA-C. V- and J-gene trimming of TCR beta was linked (in a later analysis) to a missense DCLRE1C variant. It was reportedly the case that the classifier diagnosed cytomegalovirus status with high specificity and sensitivity.

Germline V gene data show CDR1 as SGHTA and CDR2 as FQGNSA. The CDR3 consists of 14 residues. Trimming took 5 bases from V and 4 from J, leaving 14 bases between them. Material for sequencing was PBMCs. This receptor was identified in a man aged 18 to 30 in good health and CMV-seropositive. This chain joins TRBV7-2 and TRBJ2-5; D is perhaps TRBD1 (6 bases). The CDR3 here is CASSPQQGPETQYF. CDR3 nucleotide sequence: TGTGCCAGCAGCCCCCAACAGGGCCCAGAGACCCAGTACTTC.